The 14 T cell receptor beta chains reported below all come from one sample, sequenced in a study of shared clonotypes between healthy human individuals. Naive-designated CD8 cells lacked CD45RO, were positively enriched for CCR7, and omitted terminally differentiated effector memory CD45RA+ cells. Sequenced by immunoSEQ multiplex PCR; TCRdb stores in-frame clones only, minus some. In the table there are about 2.1 million clones, about 94% of which are singletons. Material for sequencing was naive CD8+ T cells from PBMCs. All receptors derive from a man between 18 and 35 years old in good health. Some clones in this sample may be carry-over from other donors' samples.

This rearrangement joins TRBV9 to TRBJ1-2, with 7 bases that match TRBD1. The CDR3 sequence is 15 residues long. CDR1 and CDR2 (germline): SGDLS, YYNGEE. V lost 0 bases and J lost 6; bases outside the gene matches: 8. Written as DNA, the CDR3 is TGTGCCAGCAGCGTAGCATCGACAGGGATACATGGCTACACCTTC. Translation: CASSVASTGIHGYTF.

V usage is TRBV9 and J usage is TRBJ2-4; D is possibly TRBD1 (7 bases). CDR1 and CDR2 from the germline V gene are SGDLS and YYNGEE. With 4 bases removed from V and 7 bases from J, the gap between germline ends came to 15 bases. The CDR3 runs 14 residues. The CDR3 protein is CASSPRDSLNIQYF. The CDR3 DNA sequence: TGTGCCAGCAGCCCGCGGGACAGCTTGAACATTCAGTACTTC.

The chain combines TRBV5-1 with TRBJ2-7; TRBD1 aligns across 7 bases. Germline V gene sequence: CDR1 SGHRS, CDR2 YFSETQ. V was pared by 4 bases and J by 5 bases, with 12 bases of the junction left unmatched. There are 15 residues in the CDR3. The CDR3 sequence is CASSPRQGVTHEQYF. The DNA of the CDR3 is TGCGCCAGCAGCCCACGACAGGGCGTAACCCACGAGCAGTACTTC.

This rearrangement joins TRBV28 to TRBJ2-7, with 12 bases fitting TRBD2. The CDR3 length is 17 residues. Trimming cost V 5 bases and J 2 bases; bases outside gene matches: 10. Germline lookup yields CDR1 MDHEN and CDR2 SYDVKM. CDR3 in amino acids: CASSPRTSGEQPYEQYF. The DNA of the CDR3 is TGTGCCAGCAGTCCCAGGACTAGCGGGGAACAACCCTACGAGCAGTACTTC.

This clone came up once. The DNA for the CDR3 is TGTGCCAGCAGCTTAGTCGGACAGATGAACACTGAAGCTTTCTTT. Translated: CASSLVGQMNTEAFF. The rearrangement links TRBV7-9 to TRBJ1-1, with a tentative D call TRBD1 (6 bases). This CDR3 has 15 amino acids. CDR1 and CDR2 from the germline V gene are SEHNR and FQNEAQ (reference sequence). Trimming took 1 base from V and 0 from J, leaving 9 bases between them.

This clone was counted a single time. The J gene is TRBJ2-5, the V gene TRBV6-4, with 7 bases identical to TRBD2. After removal of 6 bases from V and 5 bases from J, the junction contained 6 bases not matched to a gene. Germline V lookup: CDR1 MRHNA, CDR2 SNTAGT. The CDR3 is 13 amino acids. CDR3 protein: CASRTSQGETQYF. DNA of the CDR3: TGTGCCAGCAGGACTAGCCAAGGGGAGACCCAGTACTTC.

The chain carries TRBV12-5 and TRBJ1-2; D is undetermined. The V end was cut by 7 bases, the J end by 6 bases, with 12 bases between. The CDR3 contains 12 residues. Germline V gene lookup returns CDR1 LGHNT and CDR2 FRNRAP. The CDR3 nucleotides read TGTGCTAGTGCCCTGCCCCCCCATGGCTACACCTTC. Its protein product is CASALPPHGYTF.

The J gene is TRBJ2-1, the V gene TRBV7-8; 14 bases line up with TRBD2. Germline V gives CDR1 SGHVS, CDR2 FQNEAQ. V was clipped by 1 base and J by 3 bases; unmatched bases: 5. This CDR3 is 18 amino acids long. In DNA, the CDR3 is TGTGCCAGCAGCTTAGGACTAGCGGGAGGGCCTGTCTACAATGAGCAGTTCTTC. Its protein is CASSLGLAGGPVYNEQFF.

V is TRBV27 and J is TRBJ1-1, with 10 nucleotides matching TRBD1. This CDR3 is built from 14 residues. The germline V gene has CDR1 MNHEY and CDR2 SMNVEV (reference sequence). Germline trimming cut 4 bases from V and 5 bases from J; bases unmatched to any gene: 4. CDR3 region: CASSSTGGSTEAFF. As DNA, the CDR3 is TGTGCCAGCAGTTCGACAGGGGGCAGTACTGAAGCTTTCTTT.

V is TRBV5-6 and J is TRBJ1-1; D gene unclear. Germline V gives CDR1 SGHDT, CDR2 YYEEEE. The CDR3 contains 14 residues. Trimming took off 1 base at V and 0 bases at J, with 7 bases between the two ends. CDR3 in DNA: TGTGCCAGCAGCTTGTCCGGGGTGAACACTGAAGCTTTCTTT. Amino acids: CASSLSGVNTEAFF.

V usage is TRBV4-1 and J usage is TRBJ1-1; D may be TRBD1 (5 bases). The CDR3 is 18 amino acids. Germline V gene lookup returns CDR1 MGHRA and CDR2 YSYEKL. V was pared by 1 base and J by 6 bases, with 24 bases between. The CDR3 DNA reads as TGCGCCAGCAGCCAAGTTCATATAGGTCAGGGAACCTCCCCTGAAGCTTTCTTT. Translating it yields CASSQVHIGQGTSPEAFF.

The chain has TRBV11-3 and TRBJ2-7; D is perhaps TRBD1 (6 bases). Germline V gives CDR1 SGHNT, CDR2 YENEEA. With 4 bases removed from V and 5 bases from J, the gap between germline ends came to 15 bases. The length of the CDR3 is 14 residues. The CDR3 nucleotides read TGTGCCAGCAGCTCCCGAGACAGGAAGAACGAGCAGTACTTC. As protein: CASSSRDRKNEQYF.

V usage is TRBV29-1 and J usage is TRBJ1-1, with TRBD1 identical over 7 bases. V was clipped by 7 bases and J by 1 base; unmatched bases: 12. The CDR3 is 15 residues long. Germline V gene lookup returns CDR1 SQVTM and CDR2 ANQGSEA. In DNA form, the CDR3 reads TGCAGCGGTGTCGGGACAGCCGAGTCGAACACTGAAGCTTTCTTT. Its protein is CSGVGTAESNTEAFF.

The rearrangement joins TRBV5-1 to TRBJ2-2; D may be TRBD1 or TRBD2 (5 bases each). V was pared by 6 bases and J by 5 bases, with 17 bases between. Germline CDR1 SGHRS, CDR2 YFSETQ. There are 15 residues in the CDR3. The CDR3 coding sequence is TGCGCCAGCATCCTGGGGGAAAGTGGTACCGGGGAGCTGTTTTTT. Encoded protein: CASILGESGTGELFF.